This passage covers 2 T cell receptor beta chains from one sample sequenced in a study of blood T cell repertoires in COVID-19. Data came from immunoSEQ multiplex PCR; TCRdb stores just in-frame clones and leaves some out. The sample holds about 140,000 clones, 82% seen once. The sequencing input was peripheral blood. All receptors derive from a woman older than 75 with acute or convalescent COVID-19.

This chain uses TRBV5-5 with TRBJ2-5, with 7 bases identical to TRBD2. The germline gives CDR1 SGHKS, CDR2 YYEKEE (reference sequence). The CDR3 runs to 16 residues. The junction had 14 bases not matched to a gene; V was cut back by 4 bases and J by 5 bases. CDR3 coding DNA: TGTGCCAGCAGCCCTAACCCTCGGGGGGTCCGGGAGACCCAGTACTTC. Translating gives CASSPNPRGVRETQYF.

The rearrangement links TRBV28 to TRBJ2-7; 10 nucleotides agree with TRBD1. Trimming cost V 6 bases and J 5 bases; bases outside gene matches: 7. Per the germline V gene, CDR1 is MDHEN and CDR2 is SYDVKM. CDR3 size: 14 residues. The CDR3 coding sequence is TGTGCCAGCAGCAGGGGACAGGGGATTCACGAGCAGTACTTC. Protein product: CASSRGQGIHEQYF.